The next 26 T cell receptor beta chains were all read from a single sample in a study of CD8+ T cells in alopecia areata. The sample's treatment: oral pan-JAK inhibitor, 5-10 mg twice daily. RNA extraction and reverse transcription yielded cDNA as sequencing template. Repertoires were generated with immunoSEQ multiplex PCR, while TCRdb's copy carries only in-frame clones and drops some. The profile covers under 250,000 clones, with about three fifths appearing a single time and 1.5% to 2% taken by the ten largest. The material was CD4+ T cells sorted from blood, obtained at week 4, from a patient treated with tofacitinib. The receptors shown here come from a human donor with alopecia areata.

The sample holds a few counts of this clone. The chain joins TRBV2 to TRBJ2-4, with 8 bases that match TRBD1. The CDR3 spans 12 residues. In germline, CDR1 is SNHLY, CDR2 FYNNEI. V lost 7 bases, J lost 12 bases, and 8 bases stayed unmatched. CDR3 sequence (DNA): TGTGCCAGCACTGGACAGGGAGGCACTCAGTACTTC. Amino acid sequence: CASTGQGGTQYF.

In this sample, this clone turned up many times. The same CDR3 can be traced to other DNA sequences in this sample. The chain employs TRBV9 and TRBJ1-2, with 8 bases that match TRBD1. The J segment lost 2 bases and the V segment lost 4 bases, leaving 4 bases of the junction unmatched. Germline V gives CDR1 SGDLS, CDR2 YYNGEE. The CDR3 is made up of 14 amino acids. The CDR3 loop reads CASSSGQGNYGYTF. CDR3 sequence (DNA): TGTGCCAGCAGCTCCGGACAGGGAAACTATGGCTACACCTTC.

Details on this clone: Different DNA sequences within this sample yield the same CDR3. The chain carries TRBV5-1 and TRBJ2-3; D is unclear. There are 11 residues in the CDR3. The germline gives CDR1 SGHRS, CDR2 YFSETQ. The ends were cut back, 5 bases at V and 6 bases at J, with 7 bases in the middle. CDR3 DNA sequence: TGCGCCAGCAGTTTGTCGGATACGCAGTATTTT. Residues: CASSLSDTQYF.

This chain connects TRBV20-1 to TRBJ1-2, with D uncertain. The germline gives CDR1 DFQATT, CDR2 SNEGSKA (reference sequence). This CDR3 is 11 amino acids long. V lost 5 bases, J lost 4 bases, and 8 bases lay in between. CDR3 region: CSARVIYGYTF. CDR3 DNA sequence: TGCAGTGCTCGGGTCATCTATGGCTACACCTTC.

This chain joins TRBV13 and TRBJ2-7, with D uncertain. The CDR3 extends over 14 amino acids. Germline values: CDR1 PRHDT, CDR2 FYEKMQ (reference sequence). Trimming took off 5 bases at V and 2 bases at J, with 13 bases between the two ends. CDR3 nucleotides: TGTGCCAGCAGCCCCCGGTCTTCCCCCTACGAGCAGTACTTC. Translation gives CASSPRSSPYEQYF.

This clone was picked up a small number of times. The V and J genes are TRBV2 and TRBJ2-2, with a tentative D call TRBD1 (5 bases). The CDR3 runs to 12 residues. The V end was cut by 5 bases, the J end by 6 bases, with 7 bases between. Germline CDR1 and CDR2: SNHLY and FYNNEI. The chain's CDR3 is CASSRTPGELFF. CDR3 nucleotide sequence: TGTGCCAGCAGTCGGACACCCGGGGAGCTGTTTTTT.

The chain carries TRBV30 and TRBJ1-1, with 7 bases fitting TRBD1. The trim removed 5 bases at V and 6 bases at J, leaving 6 bases unmatched. CDR1 GTSNPN and CDR2 SVGIG come from the germline V gene (reference sequence). The CDR3 is made up of 12 amino acids. This CDR3 is CAWDRVQPEAFF. DNA of the CDR3: TGTGCCTGGGACAGGGTTCAACCTGAAGCTTTCTTT.

Remarks on this clone: At one end, the junction sequence differs from germline, possibly due to a read error. This sequence joins TRBV2 and TRBJ2-2, with D perhaps matching TRBD2 (6 bases). The CDR3 is made up of 13 amino acids. Germline assignment: CDR1 SNHLY and CDR2 FYNNEI. The CDR3 reads CASMEGNPGELFF. The CDR3 nucleotides are TGTGCCAGCATGGAGGGGAACCCCGGGGAGCTGTTTTTT.

The J gene is TRBJ1-1, the V gene TRBV30, with no clear D. V was shortened by 5 bases and J by 2 bases, with 12 bases between the two germline ends. The CDR3 spans 13 residues. Germline V gives CDR1 GTSNPN, CDR2 SVGIG (reference sequence). In nucleotides, the CDR3 is TGTGCCTGGGCCGGTGGCGGTAACACTGAAGCTTTCTTT. Translation: CAWAGGGNTEAFF.

This chain links TRBV4-3 with TRBJ2-3; 9 nucleotides align to TRBD2. V lost 0 bases to trimming and J lost 4 bases; unmatched junction nucleotides: 8. Looked up from germline, CDR1 is LGHNA and CDR2 is YSLEER. The length of the CDR3 is 17 residues. CDR3 nucleotide sequence: TGCGCCAGCAGCCAAGATCCGGCTAGCGGGGTGTCAGATACGCAGTATTTT. It encodes CASSQDPASGVSDTQYF.

This clone was recorded a few times. This sequence joins TRBV10-3 and TRBJ1-1; a weak D match, TRBD1 (5 bases). The CDR3 length is 12 residues. Germline V gene sequence: CDR1 ENHRY, CDR2 SYGVKD. V lost 0 bases to trimming and J lost 8 bases, with 7 bases between them. CDR3: CAISESHREAFF. The CDR3 coding sequence is TGTGCCATCAGTGAGTCTCACAGGGAAGCTTTCTTT.

This chain connects TRBV5-1 to TRBJ1-2; TRBD1 aligns across 11 bases. Germline-derived CDR1 and CDR2 are SGHRS and YFSETQ. V shed 1 base, J shed 7 bases, and the junction held 6 bases outside the gene matches. This CDR3 is 15 amino acids long. The CDR3 coding sequence is TGCGCCAGCAGCTTGAGCGGACAGGGGGCGGCTGGCTACACCTTC. Translation gives CASSLSGQGAAGYTF.

In this sample, this clone turned up a few times. The chain is built from TRBV7-3 and TRBJ2-3; D gene unclear. The germline V gene encodes CDR1 SGHTA and CDR2 FQGTGA. CDR3 length: 13 amino acids. The V and J ends lost 2 bases and 9 bases respectively, with 12 bases between them. Here the CDR3 reads CASSLGMVGTQYF. CDR3 DNA: TGTGCCAGCAGCTTAGGAATGGTTGGGACGCAGTATTTT.

V gene TRBV4-3 combines with J gene TRBJ1-2; D gene ambiguous. Germline lookup yields CDR1 LGHNA and CDR2 YSLEER. Trimming took off 5 bases at V and 4 bases at J, with 14 bases between the two ends. The CDR3 runs 14 residues. The CDR3 sequence: CASSSGEARYGYTF. The CDR3 DNA sequence: TGCGCCAGCAGCTCCGGGGAGGCGCGCTATGGCTACACCTTC.

This clone was found once. The chain joins TRBV30 to TRBJ2-7, with 10 nucleotides matching TRBD1. CDR1 is GTSNPN, CDR2 SVGIG, per germline (reference sequence). Trimming took 5 bases from V and 2 from J; bases not matched to a gene: 3. The CDR3 consists of 13 residues. CDR3 in amino acids: CAWRGQGTYEQYF. CDR3 sequence (DNA): TGTGCCTGGCGGGGACAGGGGACCTACGAGCAGTACTTC.

CDR3 coding DNA: TGTGCCAGCAGCTTCGAAACCCTGAGGGAGCAGTACTTC. Protein sequence: CASSFETLREQYF. The V gene is TRBV7-9, the J gene TRBJ2-7; D gene ambiguous. V was cut by 3 bases and J by 7 bases, with 13 bases left in between. CDR3 length: 13 residues. Germline CDR1 reads SEHNR; CDR2 reads FQNEAQ (reference sequence).

This clone occurred a few times. V and J are TRBV6-6 and TRBJ2-5, with unresolved D. Trimming stripped 2 bases from V and 2 bases from J, with 3 bases between. This CDR3 spans 12 amino acids. Germline assignment: CDR1 MNHNY and CDR2 SVGAGI (reference sequence). CDR3 in DNA: TGTGCCAGCAGTTACGTTCAAGAGACCCAGTACTTC. It translates to CASSYVQETQYF.

The chain joins TRBV30 to TRBJ1-4; D is ambiguous. V lost 8 bases and J lost 10, with 17 bases in between. Looked up from germline, CDR1 is GTSNPN and CDR2 is SVGIG (reference sequence). This CDR3 spans 12 amino acids. CDR3 DNA: TGTGCCGTCAATTTGGAGACTGGAAAACTGTTTTTT. Its protein is CAVNLETGKLFF.

The chain has TRBV11-3 and TRBJ2-3; 10 bases align to TRBD1. Germline V gives CDR1 SGHNT, CDR2 YENEEA. CDR3 length: 16 residues. V lost 5 bases and J lost 2; bases outside the gene matches: 7. CDR3 protein: CASSQRTGGYTDTQYF. The CDR3 DNA reads as TGTGCCAGCAGCCAGCGGACAGGGGGTTACACAGATACGCAGTATTTT.

The CDR3 DNA is TGTGCCAGCAGATATGACAGGGGGATTCGTACTGGGGCCAACGTCCTGACTTTC. The encoded protein is CASRYDRGIRTGANVLTF. The chain links TRBV5-6 to TRBJ2-6, with 9 positions matching TRBD1. The length of the CDR3 is 18 residues. Germline CDR1 and CDR2: SGHDT and YYEEEE. Trimming at V came to 5 bases and at J to 2 bases, leaving 11 bases not matched to a gene.

This rearrangement joins TRBV18 to TRBJ2-7; 9 nucleotides match TRBD2. Germline CDR1 is KGHSH and CDR2 is LQKENI. The CDR3 is 16 residues long. Trimming removed 2 bases from V and 0 bases from J; junction bases left unmatched: 5. CDR3 nucleotides: TGTGCCAGCTCACCAATGAGCGGGGGGACCTCCTACGAGCAGTACTTC. It codes for CASSPMSGGTSYEQYF.

This clone has only a few counts. The rearrangement links TRBV30 to TRBJ1-2; D is unclear. Germline V gives CDR1 GTSNPN, CDR2 SVGIG (reference sequence). This CDR3 contains 12 residues. V was shortened by 5 bases and J by 2 bases, with 9 bases between the two germline ends. DNA of the CDR3: TGTGCCTGGGGAGTACAGAACTATGGCTACACCTTC. It translates to CAWGVQNYGYTF.

This clone was seen a handful of times. The CDR3 sequence is CASSSDSGGADTQYF. The DNA of the CDR3 is TGTGCCAGCAGTTCGGATAGCGGGGGGGCCGATACGCAGTATTTT. This rearrangement joins TRBV6-1 to TRBJ2-3; TRBD2 matches 11 bases. Losses at the gene ends were 5 bases for V and 6 bases for J; bases not matched to a gene: 7. This CDR3 is 15 amino acids long. Germline lookup yields CDR1 MNHNS and CDR2 SASEGT.

This rearrangement joins TRBV6-1 to TRBJ1-1; D remains ambiguous. Deletions cut 1 base from V and 11 bases from J, with 11 bases between. This CDR3 has 12 residues. Germline-derived CDR1 and CDR2 are MNHNS and SASEGT. The CDR3 DNA sequence: TGTGCCAGCAGTGAAGATGGGGAAAGGGCTTTCTTT. Translation gives CASSEDGERAFF.

This chain uses TRBV2 with TRBJ1-5; the match to TRBD1 covers 9 bases. V lost 4 bases and J lost 5; bases outside the gene matches: 12. This CDR3 region has 17 residues. The germline V gene has CDR1 SNHLY and CDR2 FYNNEI. The CDR3, as DNA: TGTGCCAGCAGTGTATACAGGGGGCTTCGAGGGGATCAGCCCCAGCATTTT. Protein product: CASSVYRGLRGDQPQHF.

The V gene is TRBV29-1, the J gene TRBJ2-7; TRBD2 might be the D (6 bases). Between the trimmed V and J ends, which lost 4 bases and 6 bases, there was a span of 10 bases. Germline V gene sequence: CDR1 SQVTM, CDR2 ANQGSEA. CDR3 size: 11 residues. CDR3 loop: CSVATSSEQYF. CDR3 nucleotides: TGCAGCGTTGCCACTAGCTCCGAGCAGTACTTC.